The source of this T cell receptor beta chain is a study of blood T cells in healthy people across ages. Regarding the study as a whole: Shifts in expanded clonotypes may have been confounded by donor CMV status, which was unknown. Whereas aged donors had fewer naive CD4+ cells, long-lived donors had more of them and higher diversity.

In its sample, this clonotype was seen many times. Its antigen remains unknown. Germline V gene sequence: CDR1 MGHRA, CDR2 YSYEKL. Trimming removed 1 base from V and 0 bases from J, with 12 bases in between. The CDR3 loop spans 16 amino acids. Then a second PCR, running about 6 to 12 cycles, was carried out with a sample-barcoded 5' primer and a J-beta primer mix. Every cDNA was tagged by a template-switch adaptor with 12 random nucleotides. MiXCR was run by TCRdb on the 5' RACE reads, yielding one entry per CDR3 protein. This table holds about 1.1 million distinct CDR3 sequences, less than 45% found once.

Sequencing used blood. The TCR comes from a man younger than 35 in good health. The V call is TRBV4-1, the J call TRBJ2-5, with D perhaps assigned TRBD1 or TRBD2 (5 bases each). The CDR3 region is CASSQVEGTNQETQYF. The CDR3 nucleotides read TGCGCCAGCAGCCAAGTCGAGGGGACCAACCAAGAGACCCAGTACTTC.